This is a list of T cell receptor beta chains from one sample in a study of blood T cell repertoires in COVID-19. Repertoires were generated with immunoSEQ multiplex PCR, while TCRdb's copy carries only in-frame clones and drops some. The sample contains about 120,000 clones, roughly 75% of which appear only once. Sequenced material: peripheral blood. These TCRs come from a man between 60 and 75 years old with active or convalescent COVID-19. Both conserved end residues are part of each CDR3. D genes are given only for firm matches. For some rows the clone size is stated as once, few or many, or as a class when expanded; others skip it.

clone_size	d_call	j_call	v_call	cdr3_aa	cdr3_nt
-	-	TRBJ1-2	TRBV28	CASSPRANYGYTF	TGTGCCAGCAGCCCCAGGGCAAACTATGGCTACACCTTC
-	-	TRBJ2-3	TRBV3-1/TRBV3-2	CASSLTGADTQYF	TGTGCCAGCAGCCTCACGGGAGCAGATACGCAGTATTTT
-	TRBD2	TRBJ2-1	TRBV5-6	CASSQRTRAYNEQFF	TGTGCCAGCAGCCAACGGACTAGGGCCTACAATGAGCAGTTCTTC
-	TRBD2	TRBJ2-7	TRBV20-1	CSASEPSGSYEQYF	TGCAGTGCTAGTGAGCCTAGCGGGAGTTACGAGCAGTACTTC
-	TRBD2	TRBJ2-1	TRBV14	CASSQLAGGSNEQFF	TGTGCCAGCAGCCAACTGGCGGGAGGTTCCAATGAGCAGTTCTTC
once	-	TRBJ2-2	TRBV5-1	CASSLGSIGELFF	TGCGCCAGCAGTCTCGGTTCGATCGGGGAGCTGTTTTTT
-	-	TRBJ1-2	TRBV5-1	CASSSPGEVDGYTF	TGCGCCAGCAGCTCCCCGGGTGAGGTAGATGGCTACACCTTC
-	TRBD1	TRBJ2-1	TRBV7-2	CASRQRTGQFNNEQFF	TGTGCCAGCAGGCAGAGGACAGGGCAATTTAACAATGAGCAGTTCTTC
-	-	TRBJ1-1	TRBV29-1	CSVVRVDTEAFF	TGCAGCGTGGTGAGGGTTGACACTGAAGCTTTCTTT
-	TRBD1	TRBJ1-5	TRBV6-5	CASSRTGAQPQHF	TGTGCCAGCAGTCGAACAGGGGCCCAGCCCCAGCATTTT
-	TRBD2	TRBJ2-3	TRBV29-1	CSVSRSTSEDTQYF	TGCAGCGTTTCGAGGTCGACTAGCGAGGATACGCAGTATTTT
-	TRBD2	TRBJ2-1	TRBV6-5	CASRAGTSSGNEQFF	TGTGCCAGCAGAGCCGGGACTAGTTCGGGCAATGAGCAGTTCTTC
-	-	TRBJ1-3	TRBV5-4	CASKLRGAEDTIYF	TGTGCCAGCAAACTGCGGGGGGCGGAAGACACCATATATTTT
-	-	TRBJ2-5	TRBV4-3	CASSQELAGRTQYF	TGCGCCAGCAGCCAGGAACTAGCTGGGCGGACCCAGTACTTC
-	-	TRBJ1-2	TRBV27	CASSTERGGYTF	TGTGCCAGCAGTACCGAACGGGGTGGCTACACCTTC
-	TRBD2	TRBJ2-3	TRBV6-4	CASRITSGRGDTQYF	TGTGCCAGCAGGATAACTAGCGGGAGGGGAGATACGCAGTATTTT
-	-	TRBJ2-2	TRBV7-8	CASSPREKSNTGELFF	TGTGCCAGCAGCCCCCGGGAGAAATCGAACACCGGGGAGCTGTTTTTT
-	TRBD2	TRBJ2-1	TRBV7-3	CASSLGLGYNEQFF	TGTGCCAGCAGCTTAGGACTAGGCTACAATGAGCAGTTCTTC
-	TRBD1	TRBJ2-5	TRBV10-3	CAISENMGQGRETQYF	TGTGCCATCAGTGAGAATATGGGACAGGGTAGGGAGACCCAGTACTTC
-	TRBD1	TRBJ2-7	TRBV29-1	CSVETGGYEQYF	TGCAGCGTTGAAACAGGGGGCTACGAGCAGTACTTC
-	-	TRBJ2-7	TRBV7-8	CASSLDGRVYEQYF	TGTGCCAGCAGCTTAGATGGGAGAGTCTACGAGCAGTACTTC
-	-	TRBJ2-3	TRBV5-4	CASSLAVTDTQYF	TGTGCCAGCAGCTTGGCAGTCACAGATACGCAGTATTTT
-	TRBD1	TRBJ1-2	TRBV27	CASSSHGTDRNYGYTF	TGTGCCAGCAGTTCACACGGGACAGACCGTAACTATGGCTACACCTTC
-	TRBD1	TRBJ1-5	TRBV19	CASTSGQGASQPQHF	TGTGCCAGTACCTCGGGACAGGGGGCGAGTCAGCCCCAGCATTTT
-	TRBD2	TRBJ2-1	TRBV2	CASSDIFVAGGQYEQFF	TGTGCCAGCAGTGATATATTCGTAGCGGGAGGGCAATATGAGCAGTTCTTC
-	TRBD2	TRBJ2-1	TRBV19	CASSMKRDTLHEQFF	TGTGCCAGTAGTATGAAGCGGGATACGCTGCATGAGCAGTTCTTC
-	TRBD2	TRBJ2-2	TRBV5-6	CASSFSGGAWGTGELFF	TGTGCCAGCAGCTTCTCCGGGGGGGCTTGGGGCACCGGGGAGCTGTTTTTT
many	TRBD2	TRBJ2-1	TRBV5-5	CASSRTSGGGNEQFF	TGTGCCAGCAGCCGGACTAGCGGAGGGGGCAATGAGCAGTTCTTC
-	TRBD1	TRBJ2-7	TRBV7-9	CASSFDRVNYEQYF	TGTGCCAGCAGCTTCGACAGGGTGAACTACGAGCAGTACTTC
-	TRBD2	TRBJ2-7	TRBV5-1	CASSFDGTSGYEQYF	TGCGCCAGCAGCTTTGACGGGACTAGCGGCTACGAGCAGTACTTC
-	-	TRBJ1-1	TRBV7-2	CASSLDLGVMNTEAFF	TGTGCCAGCAGCTTAGATCTAGGTGTTATGAACACTGAAGCTTTCTTT
-	TRBD1	TRBJ2-2	TRBV10-3	CAISAGTDTGELFF	TGTGCCATCAGTGCCGGGACAGACACCGGGGAGCTGTTTTTT
-	TRBD2	TRBJ2-1	TRBV7-2	CASSFYPSGSSYNEQFF	TGTGCCAGCAGCTTTTACCCTAGCGGCAGCTCCTACAATGAGCAGTTCTTC
-	-	TRBJ1-2	TRBV4-2	CASSEAVNYGYTF	TGTGCCAGCAGCGAAGCAGTTAACTATGGCTACACCTTC
-	TRBD1	TRBJ2-1	TRBV19	CATRDRGYNEQFF	TGTGCCACCCGGGACAGGGGATACAATGAGCAGTTCTTC
-	-	TRBJ2-5	TRBV5-1	CASSPEGQETQYF	TGCGCCAGCAGCCCGGAGGGCCAAGAGACCCAGTACTTC
-	TRBD2	TRBJ2-3	TRBV28	CASSSGRGSTDTQYF	TGTGCCAGCAGTTCCGGGCGGGGGAGCACAGATACGCAGTATTTT
-	-	TRBJ2-2	TRBV9	CASSVVAGRTGELFF	TGTGCCAGCAGCGTAGTTGCAGGGAGGACCGGGGAGCTGTTTTTT
few	-	TRBJ2-7	TRBV11-2	CASSLRPGDPYEQYF	TGTGCCAGCAGCTTACGCCCGGGGGATCCATACGAGCAGTACTTC
-	TRBD1	TRBJ2-7	TRBV11-2	CASSPQGARYEQYF	TGTGCCAGCAGTCCACAGGGGGCGCGGTACGAGCAGTACTTC
-	-	TRBJ2-7	TRBV28	CASSLEGEGDEQYF	TGTGCCAGCAGTTTGGAAGGAGAGGGAGACGAGCAGTACTTC
-	-	TRBJ1-6	TRBV7-3	CASSFSGEGDSPLHF	TGTGCCAGCAGCTTCTCAGGGGAGGGCGATTCACCCCTCCACTTT
-	TRBD1	TRBJ1-2	TRBV27	CASSLKRQGTNYGYTF	TGTGCCAGCAGTTTAAAGAGACAGGGTACTAACTATGGCTACACCTTC
-	-	TRBJ1-1	TRBV6-5	CASSPWKGTEAFF	TGTGCCAGCAGTCCTTGGAAGGGGACTGAAGCTTTCTTT
-	TRBD2	TRBJ2-3	TRBV18	CASSPLTGGGADTQYF	TGTGCCAGCTCACCACTCACCGGGGGGGGTGCAGATACGCAGTATTTT
-	TRBD2	TRBJ2-1	TRBV24-1	CATSVGGRAWIDEQFF	TGTGCCACCAGTGTGGGCGGGAGGGCTTGGATCGATGAGCAGTTCTTC
many	TRBD1	TRBJ1-5	TRBV3-1/TRBV3-2	CASSSGQGGWQPQHF	TGTGCCAGCAGCTCGGGACAGGGGGGTTGGCAGCCCCAGCATTTT
-	-	TRBJ2-1	TRBV12-2	CASRPRLREGHNEQFF	TGTGCAAGTCGCCCTCGGTTGCGGGAGGGCCACAATGAGCAGTTCTTC
-	-	TRBJ2-7	TRBV23-1	CASSLYLGTWQTYEQYF	TGCGCCAGCAGTCTCTACCTGGGGACATGGCAGACCTACGAGCAGTACTTC